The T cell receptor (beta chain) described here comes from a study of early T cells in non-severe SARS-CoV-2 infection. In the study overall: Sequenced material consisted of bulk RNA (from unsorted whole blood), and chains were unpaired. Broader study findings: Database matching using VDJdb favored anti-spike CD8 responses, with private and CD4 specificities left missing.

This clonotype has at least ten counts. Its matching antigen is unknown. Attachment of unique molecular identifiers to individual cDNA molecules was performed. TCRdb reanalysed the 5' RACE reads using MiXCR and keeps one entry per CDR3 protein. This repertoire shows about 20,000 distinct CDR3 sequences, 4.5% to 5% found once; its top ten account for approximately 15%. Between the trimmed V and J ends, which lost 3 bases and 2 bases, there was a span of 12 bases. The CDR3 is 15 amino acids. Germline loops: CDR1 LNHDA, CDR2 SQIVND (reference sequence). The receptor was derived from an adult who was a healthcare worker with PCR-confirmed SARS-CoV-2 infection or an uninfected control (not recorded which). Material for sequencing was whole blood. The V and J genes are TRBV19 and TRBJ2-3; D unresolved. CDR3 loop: CASSIRTGFTDTQYF. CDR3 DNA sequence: TGTGCCAGTAGTATTCGGACCGGATTCACAGATACGCAGTATTTT.